The source of this TCR beta chain is a study of vaccination and CD4 T cells after COVID-19. About the research overall: Convalescent persons amounted to six males plus four females, two of whom were Hispanic. The cells were exposed to overlapping spike peptides originating from SARS-CoV-2, HCoV-NL63, HCoV-OC43 and HCoV-229E for stimulation.

This CDR3 comprises 15 residues. Worth noting for this clonotype: The target antigen is unknown.

Cultured CD4+ T-cell DNA underwent Oncomine TCR Beta short-read sequencing. MiXCR was run by TCRdb on the PCR reads, yielding one entry per CDR3 protein. The sample shows roughly 25,000 distinct CDR3 sequences, roughly 65% of them seen only once. Stated treatment: approximately nine-day PBMC culture with coronavirus spike peptide pools or control peptides (ViraFEST assay). ViraFEST grew antigen-specific T cells using peptide pools, then sequenced TCRs. The sequence derives from a human donor who received a COVID-19 vaccine. The material was CD4+ T cells from blood, cultured in vitro, obtained after SARS-CoV-2 vaccination. The gene calls are TRBV21-1 and TRBJ2-7; no DNA check was done on the table's D call, TRBD2. TRBV21-1 is shown as a pseudogene. The CDR3 loop reads CASSKGTDWDYEQYF. The DNA for the CDR3 is TGTGCCAGCAGCAAAGGAACGGACTGGGACTACGAGCAGTACTTC.